What follows are 32 T cell receptor beta chains derived from one specimen sequenced in a study of tumor-infiltrating lymphocytes in primary liver carcinoma. Co-extraction yielded RNA and DNA from around 20-30 mg of unsorted bulk tissue. The researchers produced TCR beta cDNA from roughly 500 ng total RNA with a constant-region primer. Three nested multiplex PCR rounds, a slightly modified ARM-PCR method, built the TCR beta libraries. In the first two PCR rounds, TRBV1-TRBV30 forward primers were paired with a C-beta reverse primer, and each round lasted roughly 10 cycles. TCRdb recomputed calls from the multiplex PCR reads with MiXCR, one row per CDR3 protein. The data contain fewer than 50,000 distinct CDR3 sequences, approximately 71% of them singletons. Specimen: tumor-adjacent normal liver tissue. The receptors originated from a woman aged 25 to 45 with primary liver carcinoma and hepatitis B virus infection.

With respect to this clonotype: Relative to the germline gene, one junction end is altered; a read error may explain this. This chain connects TRBV6-1 to TRBJ1-1, with TRBD1 matching 7 bases. Per germline, CDR1 MNHNS and CDR2 SASEGT. CDR3 size: 14 residues. In DNA, the CDR3 is TGTGCCAGCTGTGAATACAGGGGGAACACTGAAGCTTTCTTT. It encodes CASCEYRGNTEAFF.

The V and J genes are TRBV6-2 or TRBV6-3 and TRBJ2-5; no definite D call. CDR1 and CDR2 (germline): MNHEY, SVGEGT. CDR3 length: 11 residues. V was cut by 5 bases and J by 5 bases, with 6 bases left in between. The CDR3 is CASSPHETQYF. DNA of the CDR3: TGTGCCAGCAGTCCCCACGAGACCCAGTACTTC.

This chain uses TRBV12-3 or TRBV12-4 with TRBJ2-3; weak D call: TRBD1 (6 bases). Trimming took off 4 bases at V and 5 bases at J, with 22 bases between the two ends. The CDR3 is 17 residues long. This CDR3 reads CASSSPTGINGKDTQYF. CDR3 bases: TGTGCCAGCAGTTCGCCGACAGGAATTAACGGGAAAGATACGCAGTATTTT.

With regard to this clonotype: The conserved phenylalanine or tryptophan is not found at the CDR3 terminus, so this likely reflects a read error. This chain links TRBV6-2 or TRBV6-3 with TRBJ2-7; 10 bases fit TRBD2. The trim removed 5 bases at V and 9 bases at J, leaving 10 bases unmatched. From germline, CDR1 is MNHEY and CDR2 SVGEGT. This CDR3 has 14 amino acids. CDR3 amino acids: CASSAAGGYTRQYL. DNA for the CDR3: TGTGCCAGCAGTGCAGCGGGAGGGTACACCCGGCAGTACCTC.

Points on this clonotype: One junction end does not reproduce the germline sequence, and a read error may be involved. The rearrangement joins TRBV6-5 to TRBJ2-2; D is possibly TRBD2 (6 bases). Germline lookup yields CDR1 MNHEY and CDR2 SVGAGI. The CDR3 spans 16 residues. CDR3 coding DNA: TGTGCCAGCAGCCATAGCGAGGAGGGACCTACCGGGGAGCTATTTTTT. Amino acids: CASSHSEEGPTGELFF.

Of note for this clonotype: Sequence at one end of the junction differs from germline and may be a read error. The CDR3 spells CVSSPDSFGQYF. CDR3 in DNA: TGTGTCAGCAGCCCAGACTCGTTCGGGCAGTACTTC. The chain recombines TRBV12-3 or TRBV12-4 with TRBJ2-7; D gene uncertain. This CDR3 comprises 12 residues.

With respect to this clonotype: One junction end disagrees with the germline gene, perhaps due to a read error. This chain connects TRBV6-2 or TRBV6-3 to TRBJ2-5, with 7 bases matching TRBD1. The CDR3 covers 16 residues. The V gene's germline CDR1 is MNHEY and CDR2 SVGEGT. The CDR3 is CASSILSGTEGETQYF. DNA of the CDR3: TGTGCCAGCAGCATCCTCTCCGGGACAGAAGGGGAGACCCAATACTTC.

About this clonotype: One end of the junction fails to match germline, which may point to a read error. The rearrangement links TRBV6-2 or TRBV6-3 to TRBJ2-3; D may be TRBD1 or TRBD2 (5 bases each). Germline assignment: CDR1 MNHEY and CDR2 SVGEGT. The CDR3 has 14 amino acids. The CDR3 DNA is TGTGCCAGCAGTTACTCGATCGAACGGGGCACTGTTCTTTTT. Encoded protein: CASSYSIERGTVLF.

This clonotype was found many times. One end of the junction is discordant with germline, which a read error may explain. J is TRBJ2-1 and V is TRBV6-1, with TRBD2 as a possible D gene (5 bases). This CDR3 spans 17 amino acids. Germline CDR1 is MNHNS and CDR2 is SASEGT. CDR3 sequence: CASSETVRAPNYNGQFF. The CDR3 DNA reads TGTGCCAGCAGTGAAACGGTGAGGGCCCCCAACTACAATGGGCAGTTCTTC.

This clonotype was detected ten times or more. The gene calls are TRBV6-2 or TRBV6-3 and TRBJ1-1; D possibly corresponds to TRBD1 (5 bases). Germline assignment: CDR1 MNHEY and CDR2 SVGEGT. The V gene lost 5 bases and the J gene lost 6 bases, with 16 bases spanning the gap. This CDR3 spans 14 amino acids. CDR3 protein: CASSTTQGLPEAFF. CDR3 coding DNA: TGTGCCAGCAGTACCACGCAGGGTTTGCCTGAAGCTTTCTTT.

Of note for this clonotype: This may be a read error, as it is one base from a much larger clone. This CDR3 fails to terminate in the conserved phenylalanine or tryptophan, so it likely reflects a read error. J is TRBJ2-1 and V is TRBV13; D remains unclear. CDR3 size: 13 residues. CDR1 is PRHDT and CDR2 is FYEKMQ in the germline V gene (reference sequence). DNA of the CDR3: TGTGCCAACAGCTTAGGTCCCCCTGCCCTTCAGTTCCTC. Amino acids: CANSLGPPALQFL.

The V call is TRBV5-6, the J call TRBJ2-2; the D is unclear. The germline V and J ends were trimmed by 0 bases and 9 bases, with 15 bases remaining between them. CDR1 is SGHDT and CDR2 is YYEEEE in the germline V gene. The CDR3 consists of 15 residues. The CDR3 sequence is CASSLAPRVTRELFF. Written as DNA, the CDR3 is TGTGCCAGCAGCTTGGCTCCCAGAGTTACCCGGGAGCTGTTTTTT.

This clonotype was detected many times. The V and J genes are TRBV6-4 and TRBJ2-3; TRBD2 aligns across 7 bases. CDR3 length: 17 residues. V lost 0 bases and J lost 3; bases outside the gene matches: 9. Germline CDR1 reads MRHNA; CDR2 reads SNTAGT. The CDR3 DNA follows: TGTGCCAGCAGTGACTCCTCGTCGAGTAGCGGGACAGATACGCAGTATTTT. Amino acid sequence: CASSDSSSSSGTDTQYF.

This clonotype was found once. The conserved final phenylalanine or tryptophan is absent from the CDR3, which likely points to a read error. This chain joins TRBV4-3 and TRBJ1-6; D unclear. This CDR3 region has 15 residues. Germline loops: CDR1 LGHNA, CDR2 YSLEER. The CDR3 loop is CASSQESSCNSPLHL. The CDR3 DNA is TGTGCCAGCAGCCAGGAGAGCTCCTGTAATTCACCCCTCCACCTT.

Turning to this clonotype: No conserved phenylalanine or tryptophan is present at the end of the CDR3, so a read error is the likely explanation. CDR3 protein: CSTTTDTQYL. CDR3 coding DNA: TGCAGCACCACCACAGATACGCAGTATCTT. The chain joins TRBV29-1 to TRBJ2-3; D is unclear. This CDR3 has 10 residues. Trimming pared 8 bases from V and 2 bases from J, leaving 5 bases between. Germline-derived CDR1 and CDR2 are SQVTM and ANQGSEA.

This clonotype was picked up a small number of times. Mismatch with germline at one junction end may stem from a read error. The V and J genes are TRBV28 and TRBJ2-7; a possible D gene is TRBD1 (6 bases). CDR3 size: 14 residues. Germline V gene data show CDR1 as MDHEN and CDR2 as SYDVKM. CDR3 DNA: TGTGTCAGCAGTTTAGAGGACAGAGCCTACGAGCAGTACTTC. Its protein is CVSSLEDRAYEQYF.

The gene calls are TRBV28 and TRBJ2-2; perhaps TRBD2 as D (6 bases). The V end was cut by 6 bases, the J end by 3 bases, with 29 bases between. The CDR3 runs to 20 residues. Germline CDR1 reads MDHEN; CDR2 reads SYDVKM. The CDR3: CASSPLAGTSEDTYTGELFF. The CDR3 DNA follows: TGTGCCAGCAGCCCCTTGGCAGGGACTTCTGAGGACACCTACACCGGGGAGCTGTTTTTT.

This clonotype was seen only once. This may be a read error: a much more frequent sequence differs by one nucleotide. The V and J genes are TRBV7-9 and TRBJ2-3; 11 positions match TRBD2. The CDR3 totals 15 residues. Unmatched junction bases numbered 5, after V lost 5 bases and J lost 4 bases. CDR1 is SEHNR and CDR2 is FQNEAQ in the germline V gene (reference sequence). The CDR3 DNA reads as TGTGCCAGCAGCCGGTCACTAGCGGGAGCAGATACGCAGTATTTT. Translated, it gives CASSRSLAGADTQYF.

This clonotype was picked up a small number of times. The chain links TRBV6-2 or TRBV6-3 to TRBJ1-5; D perhaps matches TRBD1 (6 bases). Germline loops: CDR1 MNHEY, CDR2 SVGEGT. The CDR3 totals 15 residues. Trimming left V 5 bases short and J 4 bases short, with 15 bases between. The CDR3 DNA follows: TGTGCCAGCAGTATGGACAGTTTTGGTAATCAGCCCCAGCATTTT. Its translation is CASSMDSFGNQPQHF.

In the case of this clonotype: At one end, the junction sequence differs from germline, possibly due to a read error. The chain employs TRBV29-1 and TRBJ2-5; D perhaps matches TRBD2 (6 bases). The CDR3 is made up of 12 amino acids. Germline-derived CDR1 and CDR2 are SQVTM and ANQGSEA. CDR3 DNA: TGCAACTGTAGACTAGACCAAGAGACCCAGTGCTTC. It specifies CNCRLDQETQCF.

Notes on this clonotype: The junction does not match germline at one end; this may be a read error. The J gene is TRBJ1-1, the V gene TRBV7-2, with no clear D. Looked up from germline, CDR1 is SGHTA and CDR2 is FQGNSA. The CDR3 is 16 residues long. This chain's CDR3 is CVSSYGFGALNTEAFF. The DNA for the CDR3 is TGTGTCAGCAGCTACGGATTCGGAGCCTTGAACACTGAAGCTTTCTTT.

This clonotype was detected a few times. This clone may be a read error of a much larger clone one base away. The chain has TRBV28 and TRBJ1-2; no firm D call. CDR1 MDHEN and CDR2 SYDVKM come from the germline V gene. The CDR3 sequence is 11 residues long. The CDR3 DNA reads TGTACCAGCAGTTCTGACTATGGCTACACCTTC. This encodes CTSSSDYGYTF.

Details on this clonotype: The junction and the germline gene differ at one end; a read error may be behind it. This chain uses TRBV5-5 with TRBJ2-3; no firm D call. CDR1 and CDR2 (germline): SGHKS, YYEKEE (reference sequence). There are 12 residues in the CDR3. CDR3 coding DNA: TGTACCAGCAGCTTGGGCACAAATACGCAGTATTTT. Its translation: CTSSLGTNTQYF.

The chain couples TRBV11-2 to TRBJ2-7; D might be TRBD2 (5 bases). Trimming shortened V by 3 bases and J by 12 bases, and 21 bases separated the two germline ends. CDR3 length equals 14 residues. In germline, CDR1 is SGHAT, CDR2 FQNNGV. CDR3: CASSFGEAAYELYF. CDR3 coding DNA: TGTGCCAGCAGCTTCGGGGAAGCTGCATACGAGTTGTACTTC.

This chain joins TRBV6-2 or TRBV6-3 and TRBJ2-7; D ambiguous. The CDR3 covers 13 residues. V lost 2 bases to trimming and J lost 13 bases, with 18 bases between them. Germline V gene sequence: CDR1 MNHEY, CDR2 SVGEGT. The CDR3 reads CASSYKDRAPRYF. The DNA for the CDR3 is TGTGCCAGCAGTTACAAGGATCGGGCCCCAAGATACTTC.

On this clonotype itself: It is likely a read error, because the conserved phenylalanine at the end of the CDR3 is missing. The genes are TRBV4-3 and TRBJ2-1; possible D gene TRBD2, 6 bases. This CDR3 has 16 amino acids. In germline, CDR1 is LGHNA, CDR2 YSLEER. This chain's CDR3 is CASSQDAGSSYIEQFL. CDR3 sequence (DNA): TGTGCCAGCAGCCAAGATGCGGGAAGCTCCTACATTGAGCAGTTCTTA.

The chain links TRBV29-1 to TRBJ2-7; possibly TRBD1 for D (6 bases). Germline V gene lookup returns CDR1 SQVTM and CDR2 ANQGSEA. The CDR3 has 14 residues. Trimming stripped 4 bases from V and 9 bases from J, with 22 bases between. The CDR3 nucleotides are TGCAGCGTTGGACAGGAGTCTCTCCGCCACTGGCAGTACTTC. It specifies CSVGQESLRHWQYF.

The chain employs TRBV11-2 and TRBJ2-3; D gene uncertain. CDR3 size: 14 residues. Trimming cost V 6 bases and J 0 bases, with 10 bases left between them. The germline V gene encodes CDR1 SGHAT and CDR2 FQNNGV. The CDR3 region is CASSLPASTDTQYF. The CDR3 region has the DNA TGTGCCAGCAGTTTACCTGCGAGCACAGATACGCAGTATTTT.

On this clonotype itself: This may be a read error, as it is one base from a much larger clone. Because the CDR3 is missing its conserved closing phenylalanine or tryptophan, this is likely a read error. CDR3 sequence reads: CTISEADSPNQPQHV. The CDR3 DNA reads as TGTACCATCAGTGAGGCGGACAGCCCCAATCAGCCCCAGCATGTT. V usage is TRBV10-3 and J usage is TRBJ1-5; D possibly corresponds to TRBD1 (6 bases). The CDR3 extends over 15 amino acids. Germline CDR1 ENHRY, CDR2 SYGVKD.

This clonotype was recorded a few times. CDR3 coding DNA: TGTGCCACCAGTGATTGGATAGGGGTAGAGACCCAGTACTTC. Translating gives CATSDWIGVETQYF. The rearrangement uses TRBV24-1 and TRBJ2-5; D may be TRBD1 (5 bases). The CDR3 is 14 residues long. Germline V gene lookup returns CDR1 KGHDR and CDR2 SFDVKD. V lost 2 bases and J 4 bases, leaving 10 bases between the germline ends.

V and J are TRBV11-2 and TRBJ1-1; 7 bases are shared with TRBD1. The CDR3 has 11 amino acids. Looked up from germline, CDR1 is SGHAT and CDR2 is FQNNGV. V shed 5 bases, J shed 13 bases, and the junction held 7 bases outside the gene matches. The CDR3 reads CASSPRTGVFF. In nucleotides, the CDR3 is TGTGCCAGCAGCCCCCGGACAGGAGTTTTCTTT.

As for this clonotype: This is likely a read error, given that the CDR3 carries no conserved phenylalanine or tryptophan at its end. The chain combines TRBV6-1 with TRBJ2-3, with D uncertain. Trimming took 2 bases from V and 8 from J, leaving 14 bases between them. CDR3 length: 14 amino acids. Germline V gene lookup returns CDR1 MNHNS and CDR2 SASEGT. CDR3 amino acids: CASSEPPVPGTQYL. CDR3 sequence (DNA): TGTGCCAGCAGTGAACCCCCCGTCCCAGGTACGCAGTATCTT.